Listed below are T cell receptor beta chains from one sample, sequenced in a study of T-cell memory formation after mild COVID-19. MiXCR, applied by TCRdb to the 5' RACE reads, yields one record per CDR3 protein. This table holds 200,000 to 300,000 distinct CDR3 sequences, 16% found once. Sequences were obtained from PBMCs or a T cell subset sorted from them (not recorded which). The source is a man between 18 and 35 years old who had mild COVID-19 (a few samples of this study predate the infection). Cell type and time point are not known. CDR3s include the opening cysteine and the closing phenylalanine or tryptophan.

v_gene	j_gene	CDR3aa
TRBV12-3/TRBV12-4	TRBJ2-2	CASSLNRATGELFF
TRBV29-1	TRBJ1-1	CSVDGLPMNTEAFF
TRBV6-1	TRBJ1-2	CASSESRTINYGYTF
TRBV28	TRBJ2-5	CASSRPERGETQYF
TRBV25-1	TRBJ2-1	CASSAPRGPTPGSYNEQFF
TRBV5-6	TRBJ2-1	CASSPSFLYNEQFF
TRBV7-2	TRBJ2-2	CASSSGLAGTGELFF
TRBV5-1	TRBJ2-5	CASSLWGPGETQYF
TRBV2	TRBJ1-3	CASSLGRNLIYF
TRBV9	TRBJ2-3	CASSALPFWAGSRTDTQYF
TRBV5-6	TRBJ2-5	CASSPRTSVETQYF
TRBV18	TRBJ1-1	CASSPRALIEAFF
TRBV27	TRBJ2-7	CASRAPGWLREQYF
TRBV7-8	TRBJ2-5	CASRTSGGAETQYF
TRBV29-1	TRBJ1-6	CSASQDSDSPLHF
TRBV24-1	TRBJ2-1	CATSDPGTGPHHEQFF
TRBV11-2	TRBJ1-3	CASSLGALASGNTIYF
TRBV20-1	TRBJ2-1	CSASPIGGYSYNEQFF
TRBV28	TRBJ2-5	CASSALGGTETQYF
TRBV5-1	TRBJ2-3	CASSFDSPSPDTQYF
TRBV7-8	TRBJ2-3	CASSSRPGQGLGRTDTQYF
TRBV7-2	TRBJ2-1	CASQGALTQNYNEQFF
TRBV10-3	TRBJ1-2	CAIRQGARGYTF
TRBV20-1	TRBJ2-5	CSASRGTTPETQYF
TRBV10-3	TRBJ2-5	CAISAVFMGGGTQETQYF
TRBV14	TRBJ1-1	CASSPWTGGNLGSEAFF
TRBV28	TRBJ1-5	CASSLGFSNQPQHF
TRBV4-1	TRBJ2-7	CASSQDPGTGVEQYF
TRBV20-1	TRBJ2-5	CSASGRGDQETQYF
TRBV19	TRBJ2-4	CASSRGHKSTKNIQYF
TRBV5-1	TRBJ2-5	CASSLGGTEETQYF
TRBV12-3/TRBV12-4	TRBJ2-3	CASSRDTHTDTQYF
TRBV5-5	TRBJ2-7	CASSLSPVPFYEQYF
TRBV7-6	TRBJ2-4	CASSLISRGQGSAKNIQYF
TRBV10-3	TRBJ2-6	CAISEPSEGRAYSGANVLTF
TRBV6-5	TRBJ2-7	CASSLDRAEQYF
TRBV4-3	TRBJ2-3	CASSQTSLAGEGDTQYF
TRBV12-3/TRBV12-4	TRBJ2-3	CASTPLAGADTQYF
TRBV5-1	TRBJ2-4	CASSLAAGNIQYF
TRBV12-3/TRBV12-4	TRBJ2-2	CASSLVLTLGTGELFF
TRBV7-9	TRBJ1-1	CASSTRRQGRTEAFF
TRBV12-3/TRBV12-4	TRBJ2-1	CASSLVGPSGGFHNEQFF
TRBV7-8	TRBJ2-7	CASLVYPSEQYF
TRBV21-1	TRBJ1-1	CASSNGSKTPNTEAFF
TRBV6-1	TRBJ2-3	CASTKEVADPTDTQYF
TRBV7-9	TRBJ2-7	CASSLDSRYEQYF
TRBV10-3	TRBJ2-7	CAISEGSQGRDEQYF
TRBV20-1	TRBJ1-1	CSASRSGAFF